These 8 T cell receptor beta chains share one sample of origin, sequenced in a study of shared clonotypes between healthy human individuals. Data came from immunoSEQ multiplex PCR; TCRdb stores just in-frame clones and leaves some out. Of fewer than 1.6 million clones listed, 97% to 99% are singletons. Specimen: naive CD4+ T cells sorted from blood. This sample's subset: CD45RA+ positively selected. These receptors came from a man aged 25-45 years in good health.

In this sample, this clone turned up once. V and J are TRBV7-9 and TRBJ2-5, with 9 bases matching TRBD2. Germline V gene sequence: CDR1 SEHNR, CDR2 FQNEAQ (reference sequence). With V trimmed by 5 bases and J by 5 bases, 3 bases remained unmatched. The CDR3 has 13 residues. CDR3 residues: CASSPAGGETQYF. Here the CDR3 DNA reads TGTGCCAGCAGCCCTGCGGGGGGGGAGACCCAGTACTTC.

The V and J genes are TRBV29-1 and TRBJ2-5; 12 bases map to TRBD2. CDR3 length: 15 amino acids. V lost 3 bases and J lost 4; bases outside the gene matches: 6. In germline, CDR1 is SQVTM, CDR2 ANQGSEA. CDR3 sequence: CSVDPTSGSGETQYF. CDR3 bases: TGCAGCGTTGACCCGACTAGCGGGAGTGGAGAGACCCAGTACTTC.

The V and J genes are TRBV11-2 and TRBJ1-2, with D hard to call. V was clipped by 6 bases and J by 1 base, with 15 bases between them. CDR3 length equals 15 residues. The germline V gene encodes CDR1 SGHAT and CDR2 FQNNGV. In nucleotides, the CDR3 is TGTGCCAGCAGGTCGGATAGATTGATTAACTATGGCTACACCTTC. Amino acid sequence: CASRSDRLINYGYTF.

About this clone itself: This CDR3 is also generated by other DNA sequences in the sample. The CDR3 DNA sequence: TGTGCCAGCAGCGTTCGGGGAACTAATGAAAAACTGTTTTTT. It is translated as CASSVRGTNEKLFF. The chain couples TRBV9 to TRBJ1-4; D remains unclear. CDR3 length: 14 amino acids. V gave up 2 bases and J gave up 1 base, with 6 bases separating them. Germline V gene sequence: CDR1 SGDLS, CDR2 YYNGEE.

To note about this clone: Other DNA sequences from this sample encode an identical CDR3 as well. V and J are TRBV2 and TRBJ2-3; D not certain. Germline CDR1 reads SNHLY; CDR2 reads FYNNEI. The CDR3 loop spans 12 amino acids. V gave up 4 bases and J gave up 3 bases, with 5 bases separating them. CDR3 coding DNA: TGTGCCAGCAGTGGGTTGACAGATACGCAGTATTTT. Translating gives CASSGLTDTQYF.

The chain combines TRBV9 with TRBJ2-5; the match to TRBD2 covers 10 bases. The V and J ends lost 0 bases and 2 bases, in that order; junction bases with no gene match: 10. This CDR3 is built from 18 residues. Germline CDR1 is SGDLS and CDR2 is YYNGEE. CDR3 region: CASSVAGSGLATQETQYF. The CDR3 nucleotides are TGTGCCAGCAGCGTAGCTGGCTCGGGACTAGCGACGCAAGAGACCCAGTACTTC.

The chain combines TRBV6-4 with TRBJ2-1; TRBD2 matches at 9 bases. This CDR3 contains 16 residues. CDR1 and CDR2 from the germline V gene are MRHNA and SNTAGT. V gave up 4 bases and J gave up 2 bases; unmatched junction bases: 6. The CDR3 loop is CASSGPGLAPYNEQFF. As DNA, the CDR3 is TGTGCCAGCAGTGGACCGGGACTAGCCCCCTACAATGAGCAGTTCTTC.

The chain has TRBV28 and TRBJ1-2, with a weak D call TRBD1 (5 bases). Germline V gene data show CDR1 as MDHEN and CDR2 as SYDVKM. The V end lost 5 bases, the J end lost 4 bases, and 17 bases lay between the germline ends. The CDR3 contains 15 residues. The CDR3 spells CASSLRGITGYGYTF. CDR3 DNA sequence: TGTGCCAGCAGTCTAAGGGGTATAACCGGCTATGGCTACACCTTC.